This TCR beta chain was profiled in a study of shared clonotypes between healthy human individuals. CD45RO-negative, CCR7-selected cells formed the naive CD8 fraction, which excluded terminally differentiated effector memory CD45RA+ cells. The CDR3 spans 11 residues. Germline V gene lookup returns CDR1 MGHDK and CDR2 SYGVNS. Trimming pared 6 bases from V and 9 bases from J, leaving 12 bases between. TCRdb keeps only in-frame clones here, not all; method: immunoSEQ multiplex PCR. The sample shows 760,000 or so clones, about 96% of them seen only once. Sequencing was carried out using naive CD8+ T cells sorted from blood. The V and J genes are TRBV25-1 and TRBJ2-7; possible D gene TRBD2, 5 bases. This TCR was recovered from a man aged 25 to 40 in good health. The CDR3 DNA reads as TGTGCCAGCAGCATAAGCGGACGGCAGTACTTC. Translating it yields CASSISGRQYF.